A single sample is the source of the 22 T cell receptor beta chains below, sequenced in a study of molecular identifiers for immune sequencing clone quantification. A single record per CDR3 protein comes from TCRdb applying MiXCR to the PCR reads. The sample holds around 470,000 distinct CDR3 sequences, about 21% seen once. The sequenced sample consisted of naive CD8+ T cells from blood, with Jurkat cell RNA spiked in. The sample's subset: FACS-sorted CD8+CD4-CCR7+CD45RA+ naive T cells. These TCRs come from a human donor in good health. Some libraries in this study had Jurkat cell RNA spiked in.

In its sample, this clonotype was seen many times. The chain combines TRBV5-1 with TRBJ1-1; D uncertain. The germline V gene has CDR1 SGHRS and CDR2 YFSETQ. Trimming shortened V by 0 bases and J by 3 bases, and 9 bases separated the two germline ends. There are 14 residues in the CDR3. The CDR3 DNA follows: TGCGCCAGCAGCTTGGAAACAGACTACACTGAAGCTTTCTTT. Protein sequence: CASSLETDYTEAFF.

The chain has TRBV20-1 and TRBJ2-7; possible D gene TRBD2, 6 bases. Trimming removed 5 bases at V and 0 bases at J, with 14 bases between. Germline V CDR1 and CDR2: DFQATT, SNEGSKA (reference sequence). The CDR3 is 14 amino acids. The CDR3 bases are TGCAGTGCTCCGGGACTGTTGAGCTCCTACGAGCAGTACTTC. It is translated as CSAPGLLSSYEQYF.

The V and J genes are TRBV6-2 or TRBV6-3 and TRBJ1-2; D call uncertain. With 0 bases removed from V and 2 bases from J, the gap between germline ends came to 22 bases. Looked up from germline, CDR1 is MNHEY and CDR2 is SVGEGT. This CDR3 region has 19 residues. CDR3 loop: CASSYSREKDIAFNYGYTF. The CDR3 nucleotides are TGTGCCAGCAGTTACTCGAGGGAAAAAGACATCGCCTTCAACTATGGCTACACCTTC.

The sample holds many counts of this clonotype. Written as DNA, the CDR3 is TGTGCCAGCAGCCCGGACAGGATAACTGAAGCTTTCTTT. It codes for CASSPDRITEAFF. The chain carries TRBV3-1 and TRBJ1-1, with 7 positions matching TRBD1. V lost 4 bases and J lost 5; bases outside the gene matches: 4. CDR1 and CDR2 from the germline V gene are LGHDT and YNNKEL (reference sequence). CDR3 size: 13 residues.

This clonotype was detected ten times or more. The rearrangement joins TRBV12-3 or TRBV12-4 to TRBJ2-7, with 9 bases aligning to TRBD1. This CDR3 spans 14 amino acids. The V and J ends lost 1 base and 6 bases, in that order; junction bases with no gene match: 4. CDR3 bases: TGTGCCAGCAGTTTAGGGACAGGGGTTGGCGAGCAGTACTTC. This translates into CASSLGTGVGEQYF.

The table lists this clonotype with many counts. The V call is TRBV6-5, the J call TRBJ2-2; no reliable D call. The CDR3 totals 14 residues. CDR1 and CDR2 from the germline V gene are MNHEY and SVGAGI. V lost 2 bases and J 0 bases, leaving 4 bases between the germline ends. The CDR3 spells CASSYGANTGELFF. The CDR3 coding sequence is TGTGCCAGCAGTTACGGTGCGAACACCGGGGAGCTGTTTTTT.

The chain joins TRBV7-9 to TRBJ2-7; D is unresolved. CDR1 and CDR2 from the germline V gene are SEHNR and FQNEAQ (reference sequence). This CDR3 comprises 15 residues. Deletions cut 5 bases from V and 0 bases from J, with 14 bases between. CDR3 nucleotide sequence: TGTGCCAGCAGCCCCGGGCCAGTCAGCTCCTACGAGCAGTACTTC. Its translation is CASSPGPVSSYEQYF.

This clonotype was observed a few times. The chain combines TRBV19 with TRBJ2-3; 11 positions match TRBD2. The CDR3 has 16 residues. V shed 3 bases and J 2 bases; nucleotides not matched to a gene: 4. CDR1 is LNHDA, CDR2 SQIVND, per germline (reference sequence). Here the CDR3 DNA reads TGTGCCAGTAGTATTGTAGCGGGGGGGATCACAGATACGCAGTATTTT. It codes for CASSIVAGGITDTQYF.

This chain links TRBV5-6 with TRBJ2-1; tentatively, D is TRBD2 (6 bases). This CDR3 region has 14 residues. Trimming cost V 2 bases and J 7 bases, with 13 bases left between them. Germline V gene data show CDR1 as SGHDT and CDR2 as YYEEEE. The CDR3 DNA is TGTGCCAGCAGCTTTGAGGGAGGCCTAAATGAGCAGTTCTTC. Residues: CASSFEGGLNEQFF.

The table lists this clonotype with a few counts. V is TRBV6-2 or TRBV6-3 and J is TRBJ1-1; 7 nucleotides match TRBD1. Per germline, CDR1 MNHEY and CDR2 SVGEGT. The CDR3 extends over 13 amino acids. V gave up 6 bases and J gave up 4 bases; unmatched junction bases: 5. CDR3 sequence: CASRTTGSTEAFF. The CDR3 region has the DNA TGTGCCAGCAGAACGACAGGGAGCACTGAAGCTTTCTTT.

This clonotype came up once. A much more abundant neighbour one base away suggests this may be a read error. The chain combines TRBV6-2 or TRBV6-3 with TRBJ2-7; 9 bases fit TRBD2. Looked up from germline, CDR1 is MNHEY and CDR2 is SVGEGT. The CDR3 is 16 residues long. This chain's CDR3 is CASSTPTGLAEFVECF. CDR3 DNA sequence: TGTGCCAGCAGCACCCCAACGGGACTAGCAGAGTTTGTGGAGTGCTTC.

This clonotype was detected many times. The chain couples TRBV7-2 to TRBJ1-6; D gene uncertain. V lost 4 bases, J lost 8 bases, and 9 bases lay in between. This CDR3 spans 13 amino acids. Per germline, CDR1 SGHTA and CDR2 FQGNSA. The chain's CDR3 is CASSSVRYSPLHF. The CDR3 region has the DNA TGTGCCAGCAGCTCCGTGCGGTATTCACCCCTCCACTTT.

This clonotype turned up a few times. The V gene is TRBV7-9, the J gene TRBJ2-5; D perhaps matches TRBD1 (6 bases). The CDR3 totals 14 residues. Deletions cut 5 bases from V and 4 bases from J, with 14 bases between. Germline V gene lookup returns CDR1 SEHNR and CDR2 FQNEAQ (reference sequence). The CDR3 is CASSQTGPAETQYF. The DNA for the CDR3 is TGTGCCAGCAGCCAAACAGGGCCTGCAGAGACCCAGTACTTC.

There are many counts of this clonotype. The V call is TRBV7-2, the J call TRBJ1-2; D ambiguous. In germline, CDR1 is SGHTA, CDR2 FQGNSA. The CDR3 sequence is 16 residues long. V was shortened by 1 base and J by 0 bases, with 12 bases between the two germline ends. Here the CDR3 reads CASSLEGRGANYGYTF. The DNA of the CDR3 is TGTGCCAGCAGCTTAGAAGGACGCGGAGCTAACTATGGCTACACCTTC.

This clonotype occurred a few times. The chain links TRBV27 to TRBJ1-6, with D tentatively TRBD1 (6 bases). The germline V and J ends were trimmed by 3 bases and 10 bases, with 13 bases remaining between them. The germline gives CDR1 MNHEY, CDR2 SMNVEV (reference sequence). This CDR3 has 14 amino acids. The CDR3 DNA reads TGTGCCAGCAGTTTGGCAGGGGCCTTGTCACCCCTCCACTTT. Translating gives CASSLAGALSPLHF.

In this sample, this clonotype turned up a few times. The chain combines TRBV5-1 with TRBJ2-3, with a possible D match to TRBD1 (5 bases). Trimming pared 4 bases from V and 1 base from J, leaving 10 bases between. Germline-derived CDR1 and CDR2 are SGHRS and YFSETQ. The length of the CDR3 is 14 residues. The CDR3 DNA follows: TGCGCCAGCAGCCAGGGTGACGGCACAGATACGCAGTATTTT. Its translation: CASSQGDGTDTQYF.

This clonotype was detected a few times. The chain carries TRBV6-1 and TRBJ1-4, with 7 bases matching TRBD1. The CDR3 covers 15 residues. Germline CDR1 and CDR2: MNHNS and SASEGT. V lost 4 bases and J lost 7; bases outside the gene matches: 9. CDR3 protein: CASSVSGTVFEKLFF. The CDR3 region has the DNA TGTGCCAGCAGTGTCTCCGGGACAGTATTTGAAAAACTGTTTTTT.

This clonotype was detected only a few times. V and J are TRBV28 and TRBJ1-1; D call uncertain. CDR1 and CDR2 (germline): MDHEN, SYDVKM. Trimming cost V 10 bases and J 1 base, with 7 bases left between them. The CDR3 has 11 amino acids. The CDR3 protein is CATAGNTEAFF. The DNA of the CDR3 is TGTGCCACCGCTGGGAACACTGAAGCTTTCTTT.

The chain carries TRBV7-9 and TRBJ2-3, with D maybe TRBD2 (5 bases). The V gene's germline CDR1 is SEHNR and CDR2 FQNEAQ (reference sequence). V was shortened by 2 bases and J by 0 bases, with 18 bases between the two germline ends. The CDR3 extends over 18 amino acids. The CDR3: CASSLFSPADWSTDTQYF. In DNA form, the CDR3 reads TGTGCCAGCAGCTTATTCAGTCCCGCGGACTGGAGCACAGATACGCAGTATTTT. The whole variable domain, remainder taken from reference TRBV7-9 and TRBJ2-3, is DTGVSQNPRHKITKRGQNVTFRCDPISEHNRLYWYRQTLGQGPEFLTYFQNEAQLEKSRLLSDRFSAERPKGSFSTLEIQRTEQGDSAMYLCASSLFSPADWSTDTQYFGPGTRLTVL.

The genes are TRBV28 and TRBJ2-5; 11 nucleotides align to TRBD2. This CDR3 is 16 amino acids long. Germline trimming cut 2 bases from V and 1 base from J; bases unmatched to any gene: 3. Germline-derived CDR1 and CDR2 are MDHEN and SYDVKM. CDR3 region: CASSLASGRIQETQYF. CDR3 DNA: TGTGCCAGCAGTTTAGCTAGCGGGAGGATCCAAGAGACCCAGTACTTC.

V gene TRBV18 combines with J gene TRBJ1-2, with D possibly matching TRBD1 (6 bases). This CDR3 region has 13 residues. Germline CDR1 KGHSH, CDR2 LQKENI. V lost 3 bases to trimming and J lost 6 bases, with 11 bases between them. The chain's CDR3 is CASSPPGANGYTF. The DNA of the CDR3 is TGTGCCAGCTCACCCCCAGGGGCGAATGGCTACACCTTC.

J is TRBJ2-7 and V is TRBV9; D remains unclear. Trimming stripped 3 bases from V and 1 base from J, with 14 bases between. The CDR3 loop spans 15 amino acids. The V gene's germline CDR1 is SGDLS and CDR2 YYNGEE. CDR3 loop: CASSGMQVISYEQYF. As DNA, the CDR3 is TGTGCCAGCAGCGGCATGCAGGTTATTTCCTACGAGCAGTACTTC.